These 18 T cell receptor beta chains share one sample of origin, sequenced in a study of T cells in Graves' hyperthyroidism and ophthalmopathy. Amplified TCR beta CDR3 regions derived from RNA transcripts. HTBI primers were the set used in a first-round RT-PCR of the TCR CDR3. From the multiplex PCR reads, TCRdb called clonotypes with MiXCR, one entry per CDR3 protein. The sample holds fewer than 900,000 distinct CDR3 sequences, roughly 15% seen once. The specimen was blood. The source is a young man with Graves' hyperthyroidism.

The V and J genes are TRBV20-1 and TRBJ2-7; the match to TRBD1 covers 10 bases. After removal of 7 bases from V and 6 bases from J, the junction contained 6 bases not matched to a gene. Per the germline V gene, CDR1 is DFQATT and CDR2 is SNEGSKA (reference sequence). The CDR3 loop spans 12 amino acids. CDR3 sequence reads: CSVPGQGFEQYF. The CDR3 DNA sequence: TGCAGTGTTCCGGGACAGGGGTTCGAGCAGTACTTC.

The chain recombines TRBV28 with TRBJ2-7, with 14 nucleotides matching TRBD2. Germline V CDR1 and CDR2: MDHEN, SYDVKM. There are 15 residues in the CDR3. V shed 9 bases, J shed 4 bases, and the junction held 8 bases outside the gene matches. The CDR3, as DNA: TGTGCCAGTCACGGGACTAGCGGGAGTGGGTACGAGCAGTACTTC. Its protein is CASHGTSGSGYEQYF.

Only a few counts were recorded for this clonotype. The chain is built from TRBV6-1 and TRBJ2-2; the match to TRBD1 covers 10 bases. This CDR3 region has 21 residues. Trimming took 4 bases from V and 1 from J; bases not matched to a gene: 18. Germline V gene sequence: CDR1 MNHNS, CDR2 SASEGT. The CDR3 is CASSAPGQGPNPRRNTGELFF. In DNA, the CDR3 is TGTGCCAGCAGTGCACCGGGACAGGGGCCAAACCCCCGACGGAACACCGGGGAGCTGTTTTTT.

This clonotype was detected a few times. This chain connects TRBV6-2 or TRBV6-3 to TRBJ1-1; TRBD1 matches 7 bases. The CDR3 is 14 residues long. After removal of 5 bases from V and 3 bases from J, the junction contained 6 bases not matched to a gene. Germline CDR1 and CDR2: MNHEY and SVGEGT. The CDR3 loop reads CASSAAGGYTEAFF. The CDR3 DNA sequence: TGTGCCAGCAGTGCGGCAGGGGGATACACTGAAGCTTTCTTT.

This clonotype was seen just once. The chain employs TRBV27 and TRBJ2-7; 7 nucleotides agree with TRBD2. Germline values: CDR1 MNHEY, CDR2 SMNVEV (reference sequence). CDR3 length: 14 amino acids. Trimming removed 4 bases from V and 5 bases from J; junction bases left unmatched: 8. CDR3 in amino acids: CASSSRREFDEQYF. The CDR3 region has the DNA TGTGCCAGCAGTTCCCGGCGGGAGTTTGACGAGCAGTACTTC.

The chain uses TRBV3-1 and TRBJ2-6; D gene uncertain. The CDR3 is made up of 16 amino acids. V dropped 4 bases and J dropped 3 bases, with 13 bases sitting between them. The germline CDR1 and CDR2 sequences are LGHDT and YNNKEL (reference sequence). The CDR3 coding sequence is TGTGCCAGCAGCCCAAGGGAAAGGAGTGGGGCCAACGTCCTGACTTTC. As protein: CASSPRERSGANVLTF. Full variable domain (rest looked up from reference TRBV3-1 and TRBJ2-6): DTAVSQTPKYLVTQMGNDKSIKCEQNLGHDTMYWYKQDSKKFLKIMFSYNNKELIINETVPNRFSPKSPDKAHLNLHINSLELGDSAVYFCASSPRERSGANVLTFGAGSRLTVL.

In its sample, this clonotype was seen many times. The chain is built from TRBV2 and TRBJ2-2; D is possibly TRBD2 (5 bases). Trimming removed 6 bases from V and 1 base from J, with 18 bases in between. The CDR3 is 17 residues long. CDR1 and CDR2 from the germline V gene are SNHLY and FYNNEI. The CDR3 loop reads CASSEIRASGNTGELFF. In nucleotides, the CDR3 is TGTGCCAGCAGCGAAATCCGCGCCAGCGGGAACACCGGGGAGCTGTTTTTT.

At least ten counts were recorded for this clonotype. The chain couples TRBV7-2 to TRBJ1-5; possible D gene TRBD1, 5 bases. The germline V and J ends were trimmed by 5 bases and 4 bases, with 9 bases remaining between them. The length of the CDR3 is 13 residues. CDR1 is SGHTA and CDR2 is FQGNSA in the germline V gene. CDR3 region: CASSKDRNQPQHF. The CDR3 bases are TGTGCCAGCAGCAAAGACAGAAATCAGCCCCAGCATTTT.

This clonotype was counted between two and nine times. This sequence joins TRBV25-1 and TRBJ2-2; D uncertain. V lost 3 bases to trimming and J lost 6 bases, with 20 bases between them. The CDR3 contains 17 residues. CDR1 and CDR2 from the germline V gene are MGHDK and SYGVNS. CDR3 residues: CASSDPPGQRRSGELFF. CDR3 sequence (DNA): TGTGCCAGCAGTGATCCTCCCGGGCAAAGGCGCTCCGGGGAGCTGTTTTTT. Looking up the rest from reference TRBV25-1 and TRBJ2-2 gives the full variable domain: EADIYQTPRYLVIGTGKKITLECSQTMGHDKMYWYQQDPGMELHLIHYSYGVNSTEKGDLSSESTVSRIRTEHFPLTLESARPSHTSQYLCASSDPPGQRRSGELFFGEGSRLTVL.

This clonotype came up many times. For the CDR3, the DNA is TGTGCCAGCAGCTTACTCCTAGCGGACTCCTACGAGCAGTACTTC. Translating gives CASSLLLADSYEQYF. V and J are TRBV7-8 and TRBJ2-7; 7 positions match TRBD2. V was pared by 2 bases and J by 0 bases, with 4 bases of the junction left unmatched. The CDR3 extends over 15 amino acids. Per germline, CDR1 SGHVS and CDR2 FQNEAQ.

The rearrangement uses TRBV28 and TRBJ1-3; possible D gene TRBD1, 6 bases. The CDR3 sequence is 16 residues long. Between the trimmed V and J ends, which lost 1 base and 0 bases, there was a span of 10 bases. Germline-derived CDR1 and CDR2 are MDHEN and SYDVKM. The CDR3 coding sequence is TGTGCCAGCAGTTTATCAGGGGAGGGCTCTGGAAACACCATATATTTT. Its translation is CASSLSGEGSGNTIYF.

This clonotype was observed many times. The V and J genes are TRBV5-1 and TRBJ2-1, with 8 bases lining up with TRBD1. J was trimmed by 2 bases and V by 4 bases; bases with no gene match: 2. There are 14 residues in the CDR3. Germline CDR1 reads SGHRS; CDR2 reads YFSETQ. CDR3 nucleotide sequence: TGCGCCAGCAGCGAACAGGGGGCCTACAATGAGCAGTTCTTC. Amino acids: CASSEQGAYNEQFF.

The chain links TRBV30 to TRBJ2-5, with TRBD1 matching over 7 bases. The CDR3 has 14 residues. CDR1 is GTSNPN, CDR2 SVGIG, per germline (reference sequence). J lost 4 bases, V lost 1 base, and 6 bases had no gene match. This CDR3 is CAWSGGAGGETQYF. As DNA, the CDR3 is TGTGCCTGGAGTGGAGGAGCAGGGGGAGAGACCCAGTACTTC.

This clonotype was picked up many times. The chain is built from TRBV3-1 and TRBJ2-5; 8 bases match TRBD1. V lost 4 bases and J lost 6; bases outside the gene matches: 7. This CDR3 region has 14 residues. Germline V gene lookup returns CDR1 LGHDT and CDR2 YNNKEL (reference sequence). The CDR3 spells CASSPLDRVQTQYF. CDR3 sequence (DNA): TGTGCCAGCAGCCCCTTGGACAGGGTACAGACCCAGTACTTC.

This clonotype was observed a few times. J is TRBJ2-5 and V is TRBV29-1; D remains ambiguous. CDR3 length equals 12 residues. V lost 6 bases and J lost 5, with 13 bases in between. Looked up from germline, CDR1 is SQVTM and CDR2 is ANQGSEA. CDR3 DNA: TGCAGCGTCCTCAGGATGGGGGAGACCCAGTACTTC. Translated, it gives CSVLRMGETQYF.

V is TRBV20-1 and J is TRBJ1-2; D unclear. Trimming stripped 6 bases from V and 4 bases from J, with 18 bases between. This CDR3 is 14 amino acids long. Germline V gives CDR1 DFQATT, CDR2 SNEGSKA (reference sequence). CDR3 sequence: CSATGPQRIYGYTF. CDR3 nucleotides: TGCAGTGCCACCGGCCCACAGCGGATCTATGGCTACACCTTC.

This clonotype has a handful of counts. The CDR3 loop reads CASSPRDAERDTQYF. In nucleotides, the CDR3 is TGTGCCAGCAGCCCACGGGACGCAGAAAGAGATACGCAGTATTTT. The V gene is TRBV7-9, the J gene TRBJ2-3; D tentatively reads TRBD1 or TRBD2 (5 bases each). V lost 5 bases to trimming and J lost 5 bases, with 17 bases between them. CDR1 is SEHNR and CDR2 is FQNEAQ in the germline V gene (reference sequence). The CDR3 is made up of 15 amino acids. The full variable domain, in which reference TRBV7-9 and TRBJ2-3 provide the parts outside the CDR3, is DTGVSQNPRHKITKRGQNVTFRCDPISEHNRLYWYRQTLGQGPEFLTYFQNEAQLEKSRLLSDRFSAERPKGSFSTLEIQRTEQGDSAMYLCASSPRDAERDTQYFGPGTRLTVL.

This sequence joins TRBV7-2 and TRBJ2-1, with a possible D match to TRBD2 (5 bases). Germline V lookup: CDR1 SGHTA, CDR2 FQGNSA. This CDR3 comprises 12 residues. V lost 5 bases, J lost 10 bases, and 12 bases lay in between. The CDR3: CASSPTSFEQFF. CDR3 bases: TGTGCCAGCAGCCCCACTAGTTTCGAGCAGTTCTTC.